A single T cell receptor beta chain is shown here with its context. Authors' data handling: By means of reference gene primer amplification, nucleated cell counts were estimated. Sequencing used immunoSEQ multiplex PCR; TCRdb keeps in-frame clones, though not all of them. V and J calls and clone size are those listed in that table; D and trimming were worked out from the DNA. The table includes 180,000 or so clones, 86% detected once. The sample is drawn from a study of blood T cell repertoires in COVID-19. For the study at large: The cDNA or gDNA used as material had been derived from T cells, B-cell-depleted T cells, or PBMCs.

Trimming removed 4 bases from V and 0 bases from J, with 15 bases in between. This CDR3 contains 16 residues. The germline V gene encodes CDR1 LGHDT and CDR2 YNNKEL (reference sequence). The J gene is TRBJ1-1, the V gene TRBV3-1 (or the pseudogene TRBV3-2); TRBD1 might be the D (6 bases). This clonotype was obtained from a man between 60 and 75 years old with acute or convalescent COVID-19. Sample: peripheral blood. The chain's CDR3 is CASSLYAGAMNTEAFF. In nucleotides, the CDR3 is TGTGCCAGCAGCCTCTACGCGGGGGCGATGAACACTGAAGCTTTCTTT.